The next 10 T cell receptor beta chains were all read from a single sample in a study of T-cell reconstitution after alpha-beta-depleted transplantation in children. Unique molecular identifiers were used to barcode this TCRbeta library. In TCRdb, the PCR reads were re-called with MiXCR into one record per CDR3 protein. The profile shows about 120,000 distinct CDR3 sequences, more than 20% of them singletons. The specimen comprised PBMCs, mostly from graft donor cells, sampled 180 days after TCRalphabeta/CD19-depleted stem cell transplant. The receptors derive from a male patient under 10 years old who had a stem cell transplant for chronic granulomatous disease, so the T cells may come from the graft donor.

Many counts were recorded for this clonotype. The V and J genes are TRBV20-1 and TRBJ2-7; D gene unclear. Trimming took 1 base from V and 2 from J, leaving 18 bases between them. CDR1 and CDR2 from the germline V gene are DFQATT and SNEGSKA (reference sequence). The CDR3 is 16 residues long. Here the CDR3 DNA reads TGCAGTGCTAGAGTGTGGTTTGCAGGCAAACCCTACGAGCAGTACTTC. This encodes CSARVWFAGKPYEQYF.

Judged by abundance, this clonotype is medium-sized. The chain links TRBV7-9 to TRBJ2-1; 10 bases agree with TRBD1. The CDR3 sequence is 16 residues long. With V trimmed by 2 bases and J by 2 bases, 3 bases remained unmatched. The germline V gene has CDR1 SEHNR and CDR2 FQNEAQ (reference sequence). CDR3 nucleotide sequence: TGTGCCAGCAGCTTAAGGGGACAGGGGACCTACAATGAGCAGTTCTTC. The encoded protein is CASSLRGQGTYNEQFF.

With respect to this clonotype: One junction end does not reproduce the germline sequence, and a read error may be involved. The chain uses TRBV20-1 and TRBJ2-7; weak D call: TRBD2 (5 bases). There are 16 residues in the CDR3. Germline loops: CDR1 DFQATT, CDR2 SNEGSKA (reference sequence). CDR3 sequence reads: CCASPFPWASSHEQYF. The CDR3 region has the DNA TGCTGTGCTAGCCCTTTCCCCTGGGCTAGCAGCCACGAGCAGTACTTC.

This clonotype was seen many times. The V call is TRBV6-5, the J call TRBJ2-1; D perhaps matches TRBD1 (5 bases). V was pared by 2 bases and J by 2 bases, with 16 bases between. This CDR3 is 17 amino acids long. Germline-derived CDR1 and CDR2 are MNHEY and SVGAGI. The CDR3 is CASSYKVPGLPYNEQFF. The CDR3 nucleotides are TGTGCCAGCAGTTACAAAGTCCCAGGGTTACCCTACAATGAGCAGTTCTTC.

The rearrangement joins TRBV29-1 to TRBJ2-1; perhaps TRBD2 as D (6 bases). Per germline, CDR1 SQVTM and CDR2 ANQGSEA. The ends were cut back, 2 bases at V and 4 bases at J, with 12 bases in the middle. The CDR3 consists of 14 residues. The CDR3 sequence is CSVELARIYNEQFF. CDR3 nucleotides: TGCAGCGTTGAACTAGCGAGAATTTACAATGAGCAGTTCTTC.

This clonotype was seen a handful of times. The chain carries TRBV12-3 or TRBV12-4 and TRBJ2-7; 8 positions agree with TRBD2. This CDR3 contains 17 residues. V was clipped by 5 bases and J by 0 bases; unmatched bases: 12. The CDR3 is CASSPYLAGVGSYEQYF. In nucleotides, the CDR3 is TGTGCCAGCAGTCCCTATCTAGCGGGCGTAGGCTCCTACGAGCAGTACTTC.

This chain links TRBV5-5 with TRBJ2-3; no clear D gene. The CDR3 has 13 residues. CDR1 is SGHKS and CDR2 is YYEKEE in the germline V gene (reference sequence). V was cut by 0 bases and J by 6 bases, with 8 bases left in between. The chain's CDR3 is CASSLEAADTQYF. The CDR3 DNA follows: TGTGCCAGCAGCTTGGAGGCCGCCGATACGCAGTATTTT.

This clonotype has just a few counts. The rearrangement links TRBV20-1 to TRBJ2-5, with 10 bases identical to TRBD2. Per the germline V gene, CDR1 is DFQATT and CDR2 is SNEGSKA (reference sequence). Germline trimming cut 3 bases from V and 3 bases from J; bases unmatched to any gene: 7. The CDR3 spans 15 residues. CDR3 bases: TGCAGTGCTAGGAGGCCTAGCGGGAGTGAAGAGACCCAGTACTTC. Translating gives CSARRPSGSEETQYF.

The sample holds many counts of this clonotype. V is TRBV27 and J is TRBJ2-7; TRBD2 agrees at 10 bases. The length of the CDR3 is 16 residues. The germline CDR1 and CDR2 sequences are MNHEY and SMNVEV (reference sequence). J lost 0 bases, V lost 0 bases, and 2 bases had no gene match. The CDR3 here is CASSLSWTSGSYEQYF. The CDR3 DNA follows: TGTGCCAGCAGTTTATCTTGGACTAGCGGCTCCTACGAGCAGTACTTC.

This clonotype was observed a handful of times. The chain uses TRBV4-1 and TRBJ2-1; the D is unclear. The CDR3 spans 13 residues. V gave up 1 base and J gave up 7 bases, with 8 bases separating them. Germline loops: CDR1 MGHRA, CDR2 YSYEKL. CDR3 loop: CASSQVGRNEQFF. CDR3 nucleotides: TGCGCCAGCAGCCAAGTTGGAAGGAATGAGCAGTTCTTC.